Listed below are T cell receptor beta chains from one sample, sequenced in a study of blood T cell repertoires in COVID-19. Assay: immunoSEQ multiplex PCR; the TCRdb copy retains only in-frame clones and omits some. Of about 140,000 clones in the sample, approximately 88% were seen once. The sample consisted of peripheral blood. These receptors were obtained from a woman aged 45-60 years with acute or convalescent COVID-19. CDR3s include the opening cysteine and the closing phenylalanine or tryptophan. Fields, in order: V gene, clone size, D gene, J gene, CDR3 DNA, CDR3 protein. D genes are given only for firm matches. The size of a clone is reported for some rows only, either as once, few or many, or as a class for expanded clones.

v_call: TRBV5-1; clone_size: once; d_call: TRBD1; j_call: TRBJ2-7; cdr3_nt: TGCGCCAGCAGCTTCCAGGGGGCCTCCTACGAGCAGTACTTC; cdr3_aa: CASSFQGASYEQYF
v_call: TRBV3-1/TRBV3-2; clone_size: NA; d_call: TRBD1; j_call: TRBJ1-1; cdr3_nt: TGTGCCAGCAGCACTCGACAGGGGCGCGACGCTTTCTTT; cdr3_aa: CASSTRQGRDAFF
v_call: TRBV12-3/TRBV12-4; clone_size: NA; d_call: NA; j_call: TRBJ2-1; cdr3_nt: TGTGCCAGCAGTATCAGGGGTTACGAGCAGTTCTTC; cdr3_aa: CASSIRGYEQFF
v_call: TRBV30; clone_size: NA; d_call: TRBD1; j_call: TRBJ1-4; cdr3_nt: TGTGCCTGGAGTACCCCATGGACAGGGGGCGGGCAAAAACTGTTTTTT; cdr3_aa: CAWSTPWTGGGQKLFF
v_call: TRBV20-1; clone_size: NA; d_call: NA; j_call: TRBJ1-6; cdr3_nt: TGCAGTGGCGGGGGTTCACCCCTCCACTTT; cdr3_aa: CSGGGSPLHF
v_call: TRBV18; clone_size: NA; d_call: NA; j_call: TRBJ1-2; cdr3_nt: TGTGCCAGCTCACCGGATGGACAGATTTCCTATGGCTACACCTTC; cdr3_aa: CASSPDGQISYGYTF
v_call: TRBV9; clone_size: NA; d_call: TRBD2; j_call: TRBJ2-1; cdr3_nt: TGTGCCAGCAGCGAGAGGCCCTTGACTAGCGGGAGCCTAAGATACTCCTACAATGAGCAGTTCTTC; cdr3_aa: CASSERPLTSGSLRYSYNEQFF
v_call: TRBV28; clone_size: NA; d_call: TRBD1; j_call: TRBJ1-1; cdr3_nt: TGTGCCAGCAGAACTCCAGGGGGTCAACACTCTGAAGCTTTCTTT; cdr3_aa: CASRTPGGQHSEAFF
v_call: TRBV15; clone_size: NA; d_call: TRBD1; j_call: TRBJ1-2; cdr3_nt: TGTGCCACCAGCACGGGACAGGGGAACTATGGCTACACCTTC; cdr3_aa: CATSTGQGNYGYTF
v_call: TRBV9; clone_size: NA; d_call: NA; j_call: TRBJ2-4; cdr3_nt: TGTGCCAGCAGCGTAGACATGGGCGGACAGCCCATAGTTCAGTACTTC; cdr3_aa: CASSVDMGGQPIVQYF
v_call: TRBV15; clone_size: NA; d_call: TRBD1; j_call: TRBJ1-5; cdr3_nt: TGTGCCACCAGCCTAGACAGGGCGAGCAATCAGCCCCAGCATTTT; cdr3_aa: CATSLDRASNQPQHF
v_call: TRBV10-3; clone_size: once; d_call: NA; j_call: TRBJ1-1; cdr3_nt: TGTGCCATCAGTGTATCCTTGAACACTGAAGCTTTCTTT; cdr3_aa: CAISVSLNTEAFF
v_call: TRBV18; clone_size: NA; d_call: NA; j_call: TRBJ2-5; cdr3_nt: TGTGCCAGCTCACCACCGGGGGAGGCCCGGGAGACCCAGTACTTC; cdr3_aa: CASSPPGEARETQYF
v_call: TRBV3-1/TRBV3-2; clone_size: NA; d_call: NA; j_call: TRBJ2-1; cdr3_nt: TGTGCCAGCAGCCCCCGTTACAATGAGCAGTTCTTC; cdr3_aa: CASSPRYNEQFF
v_call: TRBV2; clone_size: NA; d_call: TRBD2; j_call: TRBJ2-3; cdr3_nt: TGTGCCAGCAGTGAAGCGGGGACTAGCGGGGATTTT; cdr3_aa: CASSEAGTSGDF
v_call: TRBV30; clone_size: NA; d_call: NA; j_call: TRBJ1-6; cdr3_nt: TGTGCCTGGAGGACAGCCGCAGTCCCCCTCCACTTT; cdr3_aa: CAWRTAAVPLHF
v_call: TRBV6-5; clone_size: NA; d_call: NA; j_call: TRBJ1-2; cdr3_nt: TGTGCCAGCGGGCTCCAACGTTATGGCTACACCTTC; cdr3_aa: CASGLQRYGYTF
v_call: TRBV27; clone_size: NA; d_call: NA; j_call: TRBJ1-3; cdr3_nt: TGTGCCAGCAGTTTACCCTCAGACACCATATATTTT; cdr3_aa: CASSLPSDTIYF
v_call: TRBV19; clone_size: NA; d_call: TRBD2; j_call: TRBJ2-7; cdr3_nt: TGTGCCAGTAGTATGGGGCGGGGGACCTCCTACGAGCAGTACTTC; cdr3_aa: CASSMGRGTSYEQYF
v_call: TRBV29-1; clone_size: NA; d_call: NA; j_call: TRBJ2-1; cdr3_nt: TGCAGCGTTGAAGATATTGCCAGCGGCCCCTACAATGAGCAGTTCTTC; cdr3_aa: CSVEDIASGPYNEQFF
v_call: TRBV6-5; clone_size: NA; d_call: TRBD2; j_call: TRBJ2-1; cdr3_nt: TGTGCCACCACGCCCGGACTAGCGGGGTACAATGAGCAGTTCTTC; cdr3_aa: CATTPGLAGYNEQFF
v_call: TRBV27; clone_size: NA; d_call: NA; j_call: TRBJ2-7; cdr3_nt: TGTGCCAGCAGCCTGGACAGTGGATACTACGAGCAGTACTTC; cdr3_aa: CASSLDSGYYEQYF
v_call: TRBV27; clone_size: NA; d_call: NA; j_call: TRBJ2-1; cdr3_nt: TGTGCCAGCAGTTTATCTGGGGGGATCTATGAGCAGTTCTTC; cdr3_aa: CASSLSGGIYEQFF
v_call: TRBV29-1; clone_size: once; d_call: TRBD2; j_call: TRBJ2-3; cdr3_nt: TGCAGCACAGGACTAGCGAGGGAGGATACGCAGTATTTT; cdr3_aa: CSTGLAREDTQYF
v_call: TRBV28; clone_size: NA; d_call: NA; j_call: TRBJ2-7; cdr3_nt: TGTGCCAGCAGTTCCCCCGGACAGATTTACGAGCAGTACTTC; cdr3_aa: CASSSPGQIYEQYF
v_call: TRBV30; clone_size: NA; d_call: NA; j_call: TRBJ2-3; cdr3_nt: TGTGCCTGGAGTAACTCGGGTACGCAGTATTTT; cdr3_aa: CAWSNSGTQYF
v_call: TRBV7-9; clone_size: once; d_call: NA; j_call: TRBJ1-1; cdr3_nt: TGTGCCAGCACCGAACTAAGGGGGGGTAAATATGGGGCTGAAGCTTTCTTT; cdr3_aa: CASTELRGGKYGAEAFF
v_call: TRBV9; clone_size: NA; d_call: NA; j_call: TRBJ2-3; cdr3_nt: TGTGCCAGCAGCGTAGGGGCCCCTATCACAGATACGCAGTATTTT; cdr3_aa: CASSVGAPITDTQYF